What follows describes a single T cell receptor (beta chain). Unique molecular identifiers were built into the TCRbeta library. TCRdb ran MiXCR on the PCR reads and lists one entry per CDR3 protein. Of 500,000 or so distinct CDR3 sequences detected, 30% to 35% appear once; the ten largest clones hold 2% to 3%. The data were taken from a study of T-cell reconstitution after alpha-beta-depleted transplantation in children. The receptor comes from a human donor who donated a stem cell graft to a child with aplastic anemia. Sequenced material: PBMCs from the stem cell graft donor, taken from the stem cell graft.

CDR3 residues: CASSHTGNGELFF. The CDR3 region has the DNA TGTGCCAGTTCCCACACCGGGAACGGGGAGCTGTTTTTT. The chain joins TRBV19 to TRBJ2-2; a weak D match, TRBD2 (5 bases). V shed 8 bases and J shed 7 bases, with 14 bases lying between them. The CDR3 has 13 residues. Germline CDR1 LNHDA, CDR2 SQIVND (reference sequence).